Sequencing of this T cell receptor (beta chain) was carried out in a study of T cell changes during pregnancy in multiple sclerosis. The CDR3 covers 14 residues. Germline CDR1 reads SGDLS; CDR2 reads YYNGEE. V gave up 1 base and J gave up 1 base, with 8 bases separating them. This clone was detected a few times. The method was immunoSEQ multiplex PCR; TCRdb's version includes in-frame clones alone and lacks a portion of them. The sample consists of roughly 53,000 clones, over 85% of them appearing once. The sample consisted of CD8+ T cells from peripheral blood mononuclear cells, taken before pregnancy. The clonotype comes from a female donor with multiple sclerosis, enrolled in a pregnancy study. V usage is TRBV9 and J usage is TRBJ1-1; the D gene is possibly TRBD1 (5 bases). The CDR3 loop is CASSVSGGNTEAFF. CDR3 nucleotide sequence: TGTGCCAGCAGCGTATCCGGGGGGAACACTGAAGCTTTCTTT.